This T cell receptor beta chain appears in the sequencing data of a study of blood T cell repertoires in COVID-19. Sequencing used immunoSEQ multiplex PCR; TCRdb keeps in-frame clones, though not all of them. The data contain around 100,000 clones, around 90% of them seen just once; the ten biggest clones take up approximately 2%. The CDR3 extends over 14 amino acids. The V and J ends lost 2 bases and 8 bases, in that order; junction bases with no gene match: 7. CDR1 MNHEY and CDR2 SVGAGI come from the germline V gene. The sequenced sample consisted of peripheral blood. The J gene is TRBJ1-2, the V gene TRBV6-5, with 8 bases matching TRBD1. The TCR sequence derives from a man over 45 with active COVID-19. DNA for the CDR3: TGTGCCAGCAGTTACGGAGGTCAGGGGGCAGGCTACACCTTC. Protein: CASSYGGQGAGYTF.